A selection of T cell receptor beta chains follows, all from one sample in a study of cytomegalovirus exposure and HLA in healthy donors. Produced via immunoSEQ multiplex PCR; TCRdb's table is partial and in-frame only. The sample has 60,000 to 75,000 clones, 80% to 90% seen once. What was sequenced was PBMCs. Receptors were obtained from a woman in her twenties or thirties in good health and CMV-seropositive. The CDR3 runs from the conserved cysteine through the conserved F or W. D genes are given only for firm matches. Clone size appears in some rows only: once, few, many, or a class for an expanded clone.

TRBJ1-2	TRBV27	TRBD1	NA	TGTGCCAGCAGTTTCGACAGGGGCTATGGCTACACCTTC	CASSFDRGYGYTF
TRBJ2-2	TRBV18	NA	NA	TGTGCCAGCTCCGCAACGCGGACTGAGAACACCGGGGAGCTGTTTTTT	CASSATRTENTGELFF
TRBJ2-3	TRBV2	NA	few	TGTGCCAGCAGTGGCCTAGTAAGCACAGATACGCAGTATTTT	CASSGLVSTDTQYF
TRBJ1-1	TRBV10-3	TRBD1	NA	TGTGCCATCAGGGGGACAGCGAACACTGAAGCTTTCTTT	CAIRGTANTEAFF
TRBJ1-1	TRBV7-6	TRBD1	NA	TGTGCCAGCAGCCCACAGGGGACGAACACTGAAGCTTTCTTT	CASSPQGTNTEAFF
TRBJ1-6	TRBV27	NA	NA	TGTGCCAGCAGTCCGAGGGCGCGTCAGAATAATTCACCCCTCCACTTT	CASSPRARQNNSPLHF
TRBJ2-7	TRBV14	NA	NA	TGTGCCAGCAGCCCGTTACGGGACTTAGGGCAGTACTTC	CASSPLRDLGQYF
TRBJ1-1	TRBV7-2	NA	NA	TGTGCCAGCAGCTACTCAACGAACACTGAAGCTTTCTTT	CASSYSTNTEAFF
TRBJ2-3	TRBV6-7	TRBD2	NA	TGTGCCAGCAGCGCTACTAGCGGAAATGTCACAGATACGCAGTATTTT	CASSATSGNVTDTQYF
TRBJ1-1	TRBV15	NA	NA	TGTGCCACCAGCAGGCAGGGCTCTATCGGAACTGAAGCTTTCTTT	CATSRQGSIGTEAFF
TRBJ2-1	TRBV7-9	TRBD2	NA	TGTGCCAGCAGCTTAATGACTAGCGGGAGCTACAATGAGCAGTTCTTC	CASSLMTSGSYNEQFF
TRBJ2-7	TRBV18	TRBD1	NA	TGTGCCAGCTCACCTTCGGGACAGCAAAACTACGAGCAGTACTTC	CASSPSGQQNYEQYF
TRBJ2-3	TRBV7-9	TRBD2	NA	TGTGCCAGCAGCTCCTACAGCGGGAGGGCCTTAGATACGCAGTATTTT	CASSSYSGRALDTQYF
TRBJ2-1	TRBV7-2	NA	NA	TGTGCCAGCAGCTTACCCAGGATATCTGAGCAGTTCTTC	CASSLPRISEQFF
TRBJ2-7	TRBV27	NA	NA	TGTGCCAACTACCCCGCCCCCCCGGACACGGAGTTTAGGCAGTACTTC	CANYPAPPDTEFRQYF
TRBJ2-7	TRBV27	NA	once	TGTGCCAGCAGTTGGGGGGGGCAAAGGACCTACGAGCAGTACTTC	CASSWGGQRTYEQYF
TRBJ2-3	TRBV5-1	TRBD2	NA	TGCGCCAGCAGCTTCACTAGCGCCACTAGCACAGATACGCAGTATTTT	CASSFTSATSTDTQYF
TRBJ1-2	TRBV7-2	NA	NA	TGTGCCAGCAGCCTGACAGAAGGCTATGGCTACACCTTC	CASSLTEGYGYTF
TRBJ2-2	TRBV2	TRBD1	NA	TGTGCCAGCAGCCCCGGGACAGGGGGAACCGGGGAGCTGTTTTTT	CASSPGTGGTGELFF
TRBJ1-5	TRBV5-8	NA	NA	TGTGCCAGCAGCGCAGGGGCACTCAATCAGCCCCAGCATTTT	CASSAGALNQPQHF
TRBJ2-7	TRBV2	TRBD2	NA	TGTGCCACCCGGGGGGGCGCAAGCTACGAGCAGTACTTC	CATRGGASYEQYF
TRBJ2-3	TRBV6-5	NA	once	TGTGCCAGCAGTTACCAAGCCACAGATACGCAGTATTTT	CASSYQATDTQYF
TRBJ2-1	TRBV29-1	TRBD1	NA	TGCAGCTTCTACCGGGACAGGATCTACAATGAGCAGTTCTTC	CSFYRDRIYNEQFF
TRBJ2-2	TRBV19	NA	NA	TGTGCCAGTAGCCGAATCCCGGGTCCGGGCGGGGAGCTGTTTTTT	CASSRIPGPGGELFF
TRBJ2-5	TRBV7-3	TRBD2	NA	TGTGCCAGCAGCTTATCAGCGGGGGAGACCCAGTACTTC	CASSLSAGETQYF
TRBJ2-1	TRBV5-6	NA	once	TGTGCCAGCAGCTCCGGGACTTCCAATGAGCAGTTCTTC	CASSSGTSNEQFF
TRBJ2-1	TRBV18	TRBD2	NA	TGTGCCAGCTCACCTACTAGCGGGAGAAACAATGAGCAGTTCTTC	CASSPTSGRNNEQFF
TRBJ2-5	TRBV18	TRBD1	NA	TGTGCCAGCTCTCCGGACAGGGTGGCCGAGACCCAGTACTTC	CASSPDRVAETQYF
TRBJ2-2	TRBV21-1	NA	NA	TGTGCCAGCAGCAAAGTAGCCCCGGACAGGAACACCGGGGAGCTGTTTTTT	CASSKVAPDRNTGELFF
TRBJ2-1	TRBV11-2	TRBD2	once	TGTGCCAGCAGCTTAGGGACTAGCGGGAGGAATGAGCAGTTCTTC	CASSLGTSGRNEQFF
TRBJ2-7	TRBV9	NA	NA	TGTGCCAGCAGCTCCTCCTCCGAGCAGTACTTC	CASSSSSEQYF
TRBJ2-7	TRBV2	TRBD1	NA	TGTGCCAGCAGAGACAGGGGCGACGAGCAGTACTTC	CASRDRGDEQYF
TRBJ2-7	TRBV25-1	NA	once	TGTGCCAGCAGTGTTTCAGAAGAGCAGTACTTC	CASSVSEEQYF
TRBJ1-2	TRBV5-1	NA	NA	TGCGCCAGCAGCTTGGCTGGAGGCAACTATGGCTACACCTTC	CASSLAGGNYGYTF
TRBJ2-3	TRBV18	TRBD2	NA	TGTGCCAGCTCACCACCGGGGCTAGCGGGAGGTGACGATACGCAGTATTTT	CASSPPGLAGGDDTQYF
TRBJ1-2	TRBV7-9	TRBD1	NA	TGTGCCAGCAGCTTAGCTCGTCCAGGGGGAAGCTATGGCTACACCTTC	CASSLARPGGSYGYTF
TRBJ1-5	TRBV2	NA	NA	TGTGCCAGCAGTGAACGGAGGAGCAATCAGCCCCAGCATTTT	CASSERRSNQPQHF
TRBJ1-2	TRBV9	NA	NA	TGTGCCAGCAGCGTAGCTCTCTCCAGAGGTGGCTACACCTTC	CASSVALSRGGYTF
TRBJ1-1	TRBV4-2	NA	NA	TGTGCCAGCATCCCCGATGGAGGGATGAACACTGAAGCTTTCTTT	CASIPDGGMNTEAFF
TRBJ1-4	TRBV2	TRBD1	few	TGTGCCAGCATCCCAGGGGGCGCCGGGGATGAAAAACTGTTTTTT	CASIPGGAGDEKLFF
TRBJ2-2	TRBV2	NA	NA	TGTGCCAGCAGTTTAATGGAGCCGAACACCGGGGAGCTGTTTTTT	CASSLMEPNTGELFF
TRBJ2-4	TRBV29-1	TRBD2	NA	TGCAGCGCAGGGACTAGCGGATTCAAAAACATTCAGTACTTC	CSAGTSGFKNIQYF
TRBJ2-7	TRBV18	TRBD2	NA	TGTGCCAGCTCACCAGGGTGGCTACGCGGGAGGGCCGGCCCCTACGAGCAGTACTTC	CASSPGWLRGRAGPYEQYF
TRBJ2-1	TRBV12-5	TRBD2	NA	TGTGCTAGTGGTGACCCCCTAGCGGGAGGCCCCCATGAGCAGTTCTTC	CASGDPLAGGPHEQFF
TRBJ1-2	TRBV18	NA	NA	TGTGCCAGCTCACCCCGTCCGGACTTTTATGGCTACACCTTC	CASSPRPDFYGYTF
TRBJ1-2	TRBV19	TRBD1	NA	TGTGCCAGTAGTATCGGACAGGAGATTTGGGCCTATGGCTACACCTTC	CASSIGQEIWAYGYTF
TRBJ1-1	TRBV6-1	TRBD1	NA	TGTGCCAGCAGTGTGCGACAGGGGGGCACTGAAGCTTTCTTT	CASSVRQGGTEAFF
TRBJ2-7	TRBV5-4	NA	NA	TGTGCCAGCAGCCGGCACGGGTTCCTCTACGAGCAGTACTTC	CASSRHGFLYEQYF
TRBJ1-5	TRBV12-5	NA	NA	TGTGCTAGTGGTTTGTGGGAGTTTGGTCAGCCCCAGCATTTT	CASGLWEFGQPQHF
TRBJ2-1	TRBV28	TRBD2	NA	TGTGCCAGCACTCCGTATAGCGGGAGCAACAATGAGCAGTTCTTC	CASTPYSGSNNEQFF
TRBJ2-7	TRBV15	TRBD2	NA	TGTGCCACCAGCAGTGAAGGGGAGGGAAGGAACTACGAGCAGTACTTC	CATSSEGEGRNYEQYF
TRBJ2-3	TRBV18	TRBD2	NA	TGTGCCAGCTCCCCACGAGCGGGAGCGTCAGATACGCAGTATTTT	CASSPRAGASDTQYF
TRBJ2-1	TRBV6-1	NA	NA	TGTGCCAGCAGTGGTGGGGGCGATGATGAGCAGTTCTTC	CASSGGGDDEQFF
TRBJ2-3	TRBV19	TRBD1	NA	TGTGCCAGTAGTCCGGGACAGGTGCTAGATACGCAGTATTTT	CASSPGQVLDTQYF
TRBJ2-7	TRBV2	NA	once	TGTGCCAGCATTCAGACAGGATATACCTACGAGCAGTACTTC	CASIQTGYTYEQYF
TRBJ1-1	TRBV19	NA	NA	TGTGCCAGTAGTATACTAAACAGGAACACTGAAGCTTTCTTT	CASSILNRNTEAFF
TRBJ2-5	TRBV19	TRBD2	NA	TGTGCCAGTAGTATCTACTCCGGGACTAGCGGGAGTGCCCAAGAGACCCAGTACTTC	CASSIYSGTSGSAQETQYF
TRBJ2-1	TRBV19	NA	NA	TGTGCCAGTAGTAGACTACAAGAGATGGATGAGCAGTTCTTC	CASSRLQEMDEQFF
TRBJ1-2	TRBV7-9	TRBD1	NA	TGTGCCAGCAGCCCAGACAGGGGGCTGTCCTATGGCTACACCTTC	CASSPDRGLSYGYTF
TRBJ1-3	TRBV2	TRBD1	NA	TGTGCCAGCAGTGCAGGGGGTTCCTCTGGAAACACCATATATTTT	CASSAGGSSGNTIYF